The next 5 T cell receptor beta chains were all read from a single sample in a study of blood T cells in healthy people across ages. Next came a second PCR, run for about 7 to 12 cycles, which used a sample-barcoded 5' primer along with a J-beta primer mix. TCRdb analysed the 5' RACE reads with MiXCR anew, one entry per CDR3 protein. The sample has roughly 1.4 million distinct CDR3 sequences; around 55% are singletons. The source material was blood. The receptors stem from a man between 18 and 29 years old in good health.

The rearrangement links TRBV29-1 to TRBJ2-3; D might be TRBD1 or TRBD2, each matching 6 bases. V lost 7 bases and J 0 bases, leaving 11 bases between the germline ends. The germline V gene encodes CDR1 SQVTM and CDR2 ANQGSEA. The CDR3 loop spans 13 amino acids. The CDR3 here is CSGGDISTDTQYF. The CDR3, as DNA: TGCAGCGGGGGGGACATTAGCACAGATACGCAGTATTTT.

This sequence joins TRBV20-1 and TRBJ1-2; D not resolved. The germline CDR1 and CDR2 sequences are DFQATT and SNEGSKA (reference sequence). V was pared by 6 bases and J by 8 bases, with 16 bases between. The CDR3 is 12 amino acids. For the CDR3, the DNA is TGCAGTGCGGACCTACTGACGATCGGCTACACCTTC. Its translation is CSADLLTIGYTF.

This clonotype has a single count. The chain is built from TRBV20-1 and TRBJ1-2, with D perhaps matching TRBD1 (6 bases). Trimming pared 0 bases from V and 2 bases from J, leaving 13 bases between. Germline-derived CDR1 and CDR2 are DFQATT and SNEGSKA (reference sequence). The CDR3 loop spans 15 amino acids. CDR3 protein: CSARDRADSNYGYTF. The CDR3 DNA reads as TGCAGTGCTAGAGATCGGGCGGACAGCAACTATGGCTACACCTTC.

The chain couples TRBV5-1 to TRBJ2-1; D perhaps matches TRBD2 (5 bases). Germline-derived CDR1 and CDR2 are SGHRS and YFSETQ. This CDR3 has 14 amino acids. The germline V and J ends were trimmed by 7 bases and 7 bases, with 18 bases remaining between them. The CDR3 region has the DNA TGCGCCAGCGGGAGAGAGCACTCCCGGAATGAGCAGTTCTTC. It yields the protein CASGREHSRNEQFF.

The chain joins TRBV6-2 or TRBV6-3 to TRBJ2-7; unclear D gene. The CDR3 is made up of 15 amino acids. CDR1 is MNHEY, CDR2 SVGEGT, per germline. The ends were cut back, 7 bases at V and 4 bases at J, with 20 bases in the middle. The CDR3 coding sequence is TGTGCCAGCACCCACGCCGGCACACTCGTATACGAGCAGTACTTC. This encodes CASTHAGTLVYEQYF.